This TCR beta chain was sequenced during a study of regulatory T cells in long-lasting Graves disease. Broader study findings: Small numbers of samples may have cut accuracy.

Combining iRepertoire HTBI primers with Arm-PCR of CDR3 regions, the authors built TCR beta libraries. TCRdb recomputed calls from the multiplex PCR reads with MiXCR, one row per CDR3 protein. This sample has 580,000 or so distinct CDR3 sequences, with roughly a sixth found just once. Time point specified: newly diagnosed GD, antithyroid drugs for less than 3 months. PBMC-derived RNA was used for the TCR library. An endocrinology department in Xi'an, China, recruited the patients. Details on this clonotype: Antigen specificity is unknown.

Germline V CDR1 and CDR2: SGHRS, YFSETQ. The CDR3 has 16 amino acids. V shed 1 base and J 7 bases; nucleotides not matched to a gene: 13. This same sample was also taken into another study, of T cells in Graves' hyperthyroidism and ophthalmopathy. This second study says: Recently diagnosed hyperthyroidism of less than 2 months' duration affected patients aged 18 to 65.

The chain employs TRBV5-1 and TRBJ1-2; the match to TRBD1 covers 7 bases. The sequenced sample was peripheral blood mononuclear cells (PBMCs), obtained at new diagnosis, from a patient treated with antithyroid drugs. The sequence derives from a man aged 18 to 29 with Graves disease. The CDR3 DNA is TGCGCCAGCAGCTTGATCACAAGAAGACAGGGTGGTGGCTACACCTTC. Its protein is CASSLITRRQGGGYTF.